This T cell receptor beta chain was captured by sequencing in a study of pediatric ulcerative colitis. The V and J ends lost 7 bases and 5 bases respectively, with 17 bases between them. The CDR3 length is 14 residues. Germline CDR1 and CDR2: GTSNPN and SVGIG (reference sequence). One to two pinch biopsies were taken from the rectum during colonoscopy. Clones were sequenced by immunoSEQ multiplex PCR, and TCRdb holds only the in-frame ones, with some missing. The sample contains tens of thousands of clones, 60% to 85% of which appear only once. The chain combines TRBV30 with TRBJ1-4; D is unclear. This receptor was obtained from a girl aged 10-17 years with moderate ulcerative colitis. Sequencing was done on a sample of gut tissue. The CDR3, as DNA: TGTGCCTTCTCCAGCCTACGGGGAAATGAAAAACTGTTTTTT. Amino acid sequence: CAFSSLRGNEKLFF. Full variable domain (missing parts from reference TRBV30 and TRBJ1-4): SQTIHQWPATLVQPVGSPLSLECTVEGTSNPNLYWYRQAAGRGLQLLFYSVGIGQISSEVPQNLSASRPQDRQFILSSKKLLLSDSGFYLCAFSSLRGNEKLFFGSGTQLSVL.